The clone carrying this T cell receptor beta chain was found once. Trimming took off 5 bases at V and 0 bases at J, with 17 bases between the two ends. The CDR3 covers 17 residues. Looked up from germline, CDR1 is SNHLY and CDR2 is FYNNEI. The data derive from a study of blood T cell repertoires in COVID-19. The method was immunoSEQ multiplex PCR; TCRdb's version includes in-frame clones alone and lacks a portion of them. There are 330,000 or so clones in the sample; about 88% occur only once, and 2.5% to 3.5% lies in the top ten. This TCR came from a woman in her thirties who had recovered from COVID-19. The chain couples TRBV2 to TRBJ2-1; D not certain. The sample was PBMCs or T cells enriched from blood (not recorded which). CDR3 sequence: CASSQQYLRSSYNEQFF. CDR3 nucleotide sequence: TGTGCCAGCAGTCAACAGTATTTGAGAAGCTCCTACAATGAGCAGTTCTTC.